This T cell receptor beta chain was documented in a study of blood T cell repertoires in COVID-19. Study-level background: PBMCs, B-cell-depleted T cells, or T cells provided the cDNA or gDNA that made up the material.

Recovered participants had two consecutive negative NP/OP PCR tests, healthcare professional clearance, or symptom resolution. Per the germline V gene, CDR1 is MGHDK and CDR2 is SYGVNS. Trimming left V 3 bases short and J 5 bases short, with 11 bases between. The CDR3 covers 14 residues. In the authors' workflow: Nucleated cell number was recorded as an estimate derived from reference gene primer amplification. Using immunoSEQ multiplex PCR, the repertoire was profiled, and TCRdb retains in-frame clones only, with some absent. That table is the source of V, J and clone size, and D and trimming were worked out from the DNA. The sample has 110,000 to 150,000 clones; 86% are singletons.

This TCR derives from a middle-aged man who had recovered from COVID-19. The sample consisted of PBMCs or T cells enriched from blood (not recorded which). The V call is TRBV25-1, the J call TRBJ1-5; the D is unclear. This CDR3 is CASSETWIDQPQHF. CDR3 coding DNA: TGTGCCAGCAGTGAGACATGGATCGATCAGCCCCAGCATTTT.